Following are 15 T cell receptor beta chains from one sample sequenced in a study of T cell responses to AZD1222 COVID-19 vaccine. TCRdb's copy holds only in-frame clones and misses some; the assay was immunoSEQ multiplex PCR. Here the sample spans 120,000 or so clones, 70% to 90% being singletons. The sequencing here drew on peripheral blood, taken on day 0 of AZD1222 vaccination. The receptor set was obtained from an adult in good health.

The chain combines TRBV2 with TRBJ2-3; maybe TRBD2 (5 bases). Per the germline V gene, CDR1 is SNHLY and CDR2 is FYNNEI. V shed 0 bases and J shed 7 bases, with 17 bases lying between them. This CDR3 has 16 residues. CDR3 sequence (DNA): TGTGCCAGCAGTGAAGCGCTGGGATCTAGCAGGAATACGCAGTATTTT. This codes for CASSEALGSSRNTQYF.

The V gene is TRBV10-3, the J gene TRBJ2-7; D perhaps matches TRBD2 (6 bases). V gave up 0 bases and J gave up 3 bases, with 18 bases separating them. This CDR3 region has 17 residues. CDR1 is ENHRY and CDR2 is SYGVKD in the germline V gene. In DNA form, the CDR3 reads TGTGCCATCAGTGAGTCGGACGGGAGAGTCAAGAACTACGAGCAGTACTTC. Protein product: CAISESDGRVKNYEQYF.

The chain employs TRBV27 and TRBJ2-5; possibly TRBD2 for D (6 bases). The germline V gene encodes CDR1 MNHEY and CDR2 SMNVEV (reference sequence). This CDR3 is 16 amino acids long. The V and J ends lost 10 bases and 0 bases respectively, with 21 bases between them. The CDR3 sequence is CATRGTRRGNQETQYF. For the CDR3, the DNA is TGTGCCACCAGAGGAACCCGTCGCGGGAACCAAGAGACCCAGTACTTC.

The V gene is TRBV4-2, the J gene TRBJ2-7, with D possibly matching TRBD1 (5 bases). CDR3 length: 15 amino acids. Germline V gene data show CDR1 as LGHNA and CDR2 as YNFKEQ. Trimming stripped 0 bases from V and 2 bases from J, with 11 bases between. CDR3 protein: CASSQEFRATYEQYF. The CDR3 nucleotides are TGTGCCAGCAGCCAAGAATTCAGGGCCACCTACGAGCAGTACTTC.

The rearrangement uses TRBV5-1 and TRBJ2-6; TRBD2 matches 14 bases. CDR1 is SGHRS and CDR2 is YFSETQ in the germline V gene. J gave up 0 bases and V 4 bases, and 3 bases lay outside the gene matches. CDR3 length: 18 amino acids. In DNA form, the CDR3 reads TGCGCCAGCAGCGGGACTAGCGGGGGATCCTCTGGGGCCAACGTCCTGACTTTC. Its translation is CASSGTSGGSSGANVLTF.

This chain uses TRBV24-1 with TRBJ1-2, with D tentatively TRBD1 (5 bases). The CDR3 runs 13 residues. The V gene lost 4 bases and the J gene lost 6 bases, with 11 bases spanning the gap. The V gene's germline CDR1 is KGHDR and CDR2 SFDVKD. The DNA for the CDR3 is TGTGCCACCAGTGACTTCAGGGAGGATGGCTACACCTTC. Translated: CATSDFREDGYTF.

The rearrangement uses TRBV19 and TRBJ1-3; perhaps TRBD1 as D (5 bases). V lost 6 bases and J 4 bases, leaving 19 bases between the germline ends. CDR3 length: 16 amino acids. CDR1 is LNHDA, CDR2 SQIVND, per germline (reference sequence). CDR3 coding DNA: TGTGCCAGTAGCCAAAGGAGGGGCGCGGCGGGAAACACCATATATTTT. It specifies CASSQRRGAAGNTIYF.

The chain joins TRBV7-2 to TRBJ2-3; 8 bases agree with TRBD2. The J segment lost 2 bases and the V segment lost 5 bases, leaving 6 bases of the junction unmatched. The CDR3 loop spans 15 amino acids. Looked up from germline, CDR1 is SGHTA and CDR2 is FQGNSA. In DNA form, the CDR3 reads TGTGCCAGCAGCCTTGATAGCGGGGTCACAGATACGCAGTATTTT. This encodes CASSLDSGVTDTQYF.

This clone has just one count. V usage is TRBV28 and J usage is TRBJ1-4, with 12 bases identical to TRBD1. Germline lookup yields CDR1 MDHEN and CDR2 SYDVKM. This CDR3 contains 16 residues. V lost 4 bases and J lost 10; bases outside the gene matches: 10. CDR3 protein: CASSWARDRGRGKLFF. The CDR3 DNA follows: TGTGCCAGCAGTTGGGCCCGGGACAGGGGGCGCGGAAAACTGTTTTTT.

The count of this clone is one. J is TRBJ1-1 and V is TRBV19; TRBD1 matches at 7 bases. The trim removed 3 bases at V and 0 bases at J, leaving 4 bases unmatched. Germline values: CDR1 LNHDA, CDR2 SQIVND (reference sequence). The CDR3 sequence is 15 residues long. CDR3: CASSIHQGVNTEAFF. The CDR3 DNA follows: TGTGCCAGTAGTATTCATCAGGGGGTGAACACTGAAGCTTTCTTT.

The rearrangement links TRBV29-1 to TRBJ2-1; 9 positions match TRBD1. The V segment lost 6 bases and the J segment 9 bases; nucleotides outside the gene matches: 12. The germline V gene encodes CDR1 SQVTM and CDR2 ANQGSEA. The CDR3 has 14 residues. Here the CDR3 DNA reads TGCAGCGTGGTCCGGGACAGGGTCGTTCTTGAGCAGTTCTTC. It yields the protein CSVVRDRVVLEQFF.

This clone occurred once. The gene calls are TRBV5-6 and TRBJ2-7; the match to TRBD2 covers 7 bases. This CDR3 contains 15 residues. The trim removed 4 bases at V and 5 bases at J, leaving 12 bases unmatched. Germline values: CDR1 SGHDT, CDR2 YYEEEE. Here the CDR3 reads CASSLGGAERDEQYF. CDR3 DNA: TGTGCCAGCAGCCTGGGAGGGGCCGAGCGGGACGAGCAGTACTTC.

The chain is built from TRBV28 and TRBJ2-7; 10 bases fit TRBD1. The CDR3 runs 14 residues. Germline V gene lookup returns CDR1 MDHEN and CDR2 SYDVKM. Trimming at V came to 7 bases and at J to 2 bases, leaving 5 bases not matched to a gene. The CDR3 bases are TGTGCCAGCATAATCGGACAGGGGGCCTACGAGCAGTACTTC. The encoded protein is CASIIGQGAYEQYF.

This clone was counted a single time. The chain is built from TRBV5-4 and TRBJ2-7, with TRBD1 identical over 8 bases. CDR1 is SGHNT, CDR2 YYREEE, per germline (reference sequence). This CDR3 has 18 amino acids. Trimming took 0 bases from V and 2 from J; bases not matched to a gene: 13. The CDR3 spells CASSLGQPRQGATYEQYF. The CDR3 DNA is TGTGCCAGCAGCTTGGGCCAACCGAGGCAGGGGGCGACCTACGAGCAGTACTTC.

CDR3 bases: TGTGCCAGCAGTGCGGCAGTTCGGATGGGCTACACCTTC. Translated, it gives CASSAAVRMGYTF. This chain connects TRBV2 to TRBJ1-2; D ambiguous. Trimming stripped 4 bases from V and 8 bases from J, with 14 bases between. The CDR3 totals 13 residues. Germline-derived CDR1 and CDR2 are SNHLY and FYNNEI. The full variable domain, rest sourced from reference TRBV2 and TRBJ1-2, is EPEVTQTPSHQVTQMGQEVILRCVPISNHLYFYWYRQILGQKVEFLVSFYNNEISEKSEIFDDQFSVERPDGSNFTLKIRSTKLEDSAMYFCASSAAVRMGYTFGSGTRLTVV.